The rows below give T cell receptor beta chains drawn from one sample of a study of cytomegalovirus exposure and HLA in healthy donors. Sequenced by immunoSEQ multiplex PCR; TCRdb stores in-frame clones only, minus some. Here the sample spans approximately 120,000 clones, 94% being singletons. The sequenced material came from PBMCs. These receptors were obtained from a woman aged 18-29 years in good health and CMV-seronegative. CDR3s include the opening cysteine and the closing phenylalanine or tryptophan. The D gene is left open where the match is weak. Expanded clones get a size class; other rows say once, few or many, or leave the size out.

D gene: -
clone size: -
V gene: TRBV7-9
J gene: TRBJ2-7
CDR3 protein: CASSFLEYEQYF
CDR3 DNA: TGTGCCAGCAGCTTCTTAGAATACGAGCAGTACTTC

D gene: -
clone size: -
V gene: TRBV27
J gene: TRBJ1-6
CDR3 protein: CASSPWGGGQYNSPLHF
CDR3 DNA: TGTGCCAGCAGTCCCTGGGGTGGAGGGCAATATAATTCACCCCTCCACTTT

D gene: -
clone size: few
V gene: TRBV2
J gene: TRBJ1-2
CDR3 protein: CASRDPGAFNGYTF
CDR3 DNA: TGTGCCAGCAGGGACCCAGGGGCCTTTAATGGCTACACCTTC

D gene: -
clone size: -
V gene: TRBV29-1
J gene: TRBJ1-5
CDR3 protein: CSVLGQDNQPQHF
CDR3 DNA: TGCAGCGTTCTCGGACAAGACAATCAGCCCCAGCATTTT

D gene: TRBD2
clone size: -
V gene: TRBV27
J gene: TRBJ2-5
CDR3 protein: CASSEGLAGGYGETQYF
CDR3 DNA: TGTGCCAGCAGTGAAGGGTTAGCGGGAGGTTACGGTGAGACCCAGTACTTC

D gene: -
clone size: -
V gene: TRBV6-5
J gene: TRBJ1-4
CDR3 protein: CASSSGRRGGEKLFF
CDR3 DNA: TGTGCCAGCAGTTCAGGTCGGAGGGGAGGAGAAAAACTGTTTTTT

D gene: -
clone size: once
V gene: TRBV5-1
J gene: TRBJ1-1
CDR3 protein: CASSLGTVNTEAFF
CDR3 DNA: TGCGCCAGCAGCTTGGGGACAGTGAACACTGAAGCTTTCTTT

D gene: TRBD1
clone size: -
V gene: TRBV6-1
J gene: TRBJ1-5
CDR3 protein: CASSGGQVQNQPQHF
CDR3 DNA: TGTGCCAGCAGTGGCGGACAGGTGCAAAATCAGCCCCAGCATTTT

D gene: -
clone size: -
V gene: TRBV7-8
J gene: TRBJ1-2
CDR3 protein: CASTERGNYGYTF
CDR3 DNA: TGTGCCAGCACCGAAAGGGGGAACTATGGCTACACCTTC

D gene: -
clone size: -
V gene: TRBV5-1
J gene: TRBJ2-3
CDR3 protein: CASSLAQGTDTQYF
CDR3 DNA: TGCGCCAGCAGCTTGGCCCAGGGCACAGATACGCAGTATTTT

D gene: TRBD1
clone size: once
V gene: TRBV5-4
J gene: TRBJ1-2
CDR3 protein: CASSLALQGAHGYTF
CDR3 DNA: TGTGCCAGCAGCTTGGCCCTACAGGGGGCGCATGGCTACACCTTC

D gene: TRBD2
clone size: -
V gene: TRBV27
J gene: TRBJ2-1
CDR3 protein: CASSLFVAGSSYNEQFF
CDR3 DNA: TGTGCCAGCAGTTTATTTGTAGCGGGGAGCTCCTACAATGAGCAGTTCTTC

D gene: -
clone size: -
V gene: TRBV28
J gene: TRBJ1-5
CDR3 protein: CASSLEAGLGQPQHF
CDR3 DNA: TGTGCCAGCAGTTTAGAGGCAGGGCTGGGTCAGCCCCAGCATTTT

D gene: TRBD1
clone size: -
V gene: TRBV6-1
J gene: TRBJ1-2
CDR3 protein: CASSGNRGGSGYTF
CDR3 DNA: TGTGCCAGCAGCGGGAACAGGGGTGGGTCGGGCTACACCTTC

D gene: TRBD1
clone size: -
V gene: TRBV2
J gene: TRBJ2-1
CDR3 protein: CATKDRGYNEQFF
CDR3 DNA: TGTGCCACTAAAGACAGGGGCTACAATGAGCAGTTCTTC

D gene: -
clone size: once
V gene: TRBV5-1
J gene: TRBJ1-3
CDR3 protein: CASSLGTVEGPGNTIYF
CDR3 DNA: TGCGCCAGCAGCTTGGGGACAGTGGAAGGTCCTGGAAACACCATATATTTT

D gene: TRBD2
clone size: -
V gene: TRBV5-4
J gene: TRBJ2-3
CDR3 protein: CASSLKAGGFTDTQYF
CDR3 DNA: TGTGCCAGCAGCTTGAAAGCGGGGGGGTTTACAGATACGCAGTATTTT

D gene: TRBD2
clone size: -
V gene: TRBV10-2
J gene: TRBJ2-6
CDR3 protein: CASRKSGGDSGANVLTF
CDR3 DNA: TGCGCCAGCAGGAAATCCGGGGGGGACTCTGGGGCCAACGTCCTGACTTTC

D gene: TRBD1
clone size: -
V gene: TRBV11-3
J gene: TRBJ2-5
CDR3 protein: CASSKTGAETQYF
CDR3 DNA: TGTGCCAGCAGCAAAACAGGGGCGGAGACCCAGTACTTC

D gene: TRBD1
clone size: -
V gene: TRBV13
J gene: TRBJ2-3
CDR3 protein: CASSLTGVRDTQYF
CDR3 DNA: TGTGCCAGCAGCCTTACAGGGGTGAGAGATACGCAGTATTTT

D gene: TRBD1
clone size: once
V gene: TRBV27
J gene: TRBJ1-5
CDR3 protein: CASSPRGRQGHQPQHF
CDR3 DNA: TGTGCCAGCAGTCCACGAGGGAGACAGGGACATCAGCCCCAGCATTTT

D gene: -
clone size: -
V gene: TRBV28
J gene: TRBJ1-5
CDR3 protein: CASSPRTASQPQHF
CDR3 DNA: TGTGCCAGCAGTCCGCGCACGGCTAGTCAGCCCCAGCATTTT

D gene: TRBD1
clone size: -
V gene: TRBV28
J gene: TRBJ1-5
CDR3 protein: CASSLEQGAFRQPQHF
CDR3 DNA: TGTGCCAGCAGTTTAGAACAGGGGGCATTTCGACAGCCCCAGCATTTT

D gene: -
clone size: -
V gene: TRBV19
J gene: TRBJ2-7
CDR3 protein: CASSLPGDYEQYF
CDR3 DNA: TGTGCCAGTAGTTTACCCGGGGACTACGAGCAGTACTTC

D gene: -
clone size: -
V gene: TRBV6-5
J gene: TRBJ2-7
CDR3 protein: CASSLAVWTLYEQYF
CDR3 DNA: TGTGCCAGCAGTCTCGCGGTCTGGACACTCTACGAGCAGTACTTC

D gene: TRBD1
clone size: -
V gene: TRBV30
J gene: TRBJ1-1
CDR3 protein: CAWAHRDRVSSEAFF
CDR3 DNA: TGTGCCTGGGCACATCGGGACAGGGTTTCTTCTGAAGCTTTCTTT

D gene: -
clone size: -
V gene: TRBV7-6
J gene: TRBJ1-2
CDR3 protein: CASSSLTGINYGYTF
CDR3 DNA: TGTGCCAGCAGCTCGCTAACAGGAATTAACTATGGCTACACCTTC

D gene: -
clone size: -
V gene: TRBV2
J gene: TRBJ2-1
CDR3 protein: CASSGSRRGYNEQFF
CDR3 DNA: TGTGCCAGCAGTGGAAGCCGGCGGGGATACAATGAGCAGTTCTTC

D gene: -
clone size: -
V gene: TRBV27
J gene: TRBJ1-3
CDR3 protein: CASRGGFGTRGGNTIYF
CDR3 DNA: TGTGCCAGCAGGGGGGGGTTTGGGACCCGAGGAGGAAACACCATATATTTT

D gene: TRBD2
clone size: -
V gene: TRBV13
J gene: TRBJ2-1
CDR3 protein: CASSLIAGGSSYNEQFF
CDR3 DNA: TGTGCCAGCAGCTTAATAGCGGGAGGGAGCTCCTACAATGAGCAGTTCTTC

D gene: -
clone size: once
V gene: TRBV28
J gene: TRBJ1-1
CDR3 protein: CASSGQGYTEAFF
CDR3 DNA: TGTGCCAGCAGTGGTCAGGGGTACACTGAAGCTTTCTTT

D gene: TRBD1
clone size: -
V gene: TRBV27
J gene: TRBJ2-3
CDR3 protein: CASSPARRTGAGTDTQYF
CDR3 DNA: TGTGCCAGCAGTCCCGCACGGCGGACAGGGGCCGGCACAGATACGCAGTATTTT

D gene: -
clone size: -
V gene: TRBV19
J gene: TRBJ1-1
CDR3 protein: CASRPLGGNTEAFF
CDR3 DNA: TGTGCCAGTAGGCCCCTAGGAGGGAACACTGAAGCTTTCTTT

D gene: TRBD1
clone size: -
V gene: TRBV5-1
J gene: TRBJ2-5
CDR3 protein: CASSFYRDRPEETQYF
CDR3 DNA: TGCGCCAGCAGCTTTTACCGGGACAGGCCCGAAGAGACCCAGTACTTC

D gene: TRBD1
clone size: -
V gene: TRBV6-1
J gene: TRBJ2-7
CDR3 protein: CASTGQRDSYEQYF
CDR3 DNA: TGTGCCAGCACGGGACAGAGAGATAGCTACGAGCAGTACTTC

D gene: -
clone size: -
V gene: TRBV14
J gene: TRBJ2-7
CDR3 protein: CASSQGRVGEQYF
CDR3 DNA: TGTGCCAGCAGCCAAGGAAGAGTCGGCGAGCAGTACTTC

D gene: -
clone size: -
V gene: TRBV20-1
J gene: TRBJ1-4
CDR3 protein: CSAQQEKLFF
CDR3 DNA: TGCAGTGCGCAACAGGAAAAACTGTTTTTT

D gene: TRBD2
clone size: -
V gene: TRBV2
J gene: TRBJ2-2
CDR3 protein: CASSGLAGDTGELFF
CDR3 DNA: TGTGCCAGCAGCGGACTAGCGGGGGACACCGGGGAGCTGTTTTTT

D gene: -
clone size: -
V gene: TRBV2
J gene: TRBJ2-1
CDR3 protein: CASSGGPYNEQFF
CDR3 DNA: TGTGCCAGCAGTGGGGGGCCCTACAATGAGCAGTTCTTC

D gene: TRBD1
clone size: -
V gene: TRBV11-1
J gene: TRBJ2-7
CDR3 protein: CASSNTGTGGEQYF
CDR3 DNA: TGTGCCAGCAGCAACACCGGGACAGGGGGCGAGCAGTACTTC

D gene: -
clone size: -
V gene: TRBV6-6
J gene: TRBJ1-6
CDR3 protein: CASSYQSLTLHF
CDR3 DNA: TGTGCCAGCAGTTACCAGTCCCTCACCCTCCACTTT

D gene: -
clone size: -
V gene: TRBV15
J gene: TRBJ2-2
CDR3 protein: CATSLVRPGELFF
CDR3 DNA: TGTGCCACCAGCTTGGTGAGGCCCGGGGAGCTGTTTTTT

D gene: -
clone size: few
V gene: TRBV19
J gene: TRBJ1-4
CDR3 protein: CASTTGTTNEKLFF
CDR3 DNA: TGTGCCAGTACGACGGGGACAACTAATGAAAAACTGTTTTTT

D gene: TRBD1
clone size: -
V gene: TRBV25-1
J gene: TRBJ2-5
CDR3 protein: CAIPGGAETQYF
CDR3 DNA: TGTGCCATCCCAGGGGGCGCGGAGACCCAGTACTTC